These 8 T cell receptor beta chains share one sample of origin, sequenced in a study of T cell responses to AZD1222 COVID-19 vaccine. Sequencing used immunoSEQ multiplex PCR; TCRdb keeps in-frame clones, though not all of them. Seen here are approximately 100,000 clones, 85% to 90% observed once, and the top ten hold around 12%. Sequences were derived from peripheral blood, sampled on day 0 of AZD1222 vaccination. Receptor source: an adult in good health.

This chain connects TRBV4-3 to TRBJ2-3; D might be TRBD1 or TRBD2, each matching 5 bases. Germline CDR1 LGHNA, CDR2 YSLEER. Trimming left V 0 bases short and J 5 bases short, with 18 bases between. CDR3 length equals 17 residues. The CDR3 spells CASSQDLGDMLGDTQYF. The CDR3 coding sequence is TGCGCCAGCAGCCAAGATTTGGGGGATATGCTGGGAGATACGCAGTATTTT.

The V call is TRBV3-1 (or the pseudogene TRBV3-2), the J call TRBJ2-2; D is unclear. Trimming removed 7 bases from V and 4 bases from J, with 13 bases in between. This CDR3 has 14 residues. The V gene's germline CDR1 is LGHDT and CDR2 YNNKEL (reference sequence). CDR3 nucleotides: TGTGCCAGCACCCCACTTAGCAGCACCGGGGAGCTGTTTTTT. Its translation: CASTPLSSTGELFF.

The chain has TRBV28 and TRBJ2-2, with a tentative D call TRBD1 (6 bases). The V and J ends lost 4 bases and 6 bases respectively, with 9 bases between them. Germline V gene data show CDR1 as MDHEN and CDR2 as SYDVKM. The CDR3 length is 13 residues. CDR3 region: CASSSQGSGELFF. CDR3 sequence (DNA): TGTGCCAGCAGTTCACAGGGTTCCGGGGAGCTGTTTTTT.

V and J are TRBV28 and TRBJ2-7; 7 bases fit TRBD2. CDR1 is MDHEN and CDR2 is SYDVKM in the germline V gene. V lost 6 bases and J lost 4; bases outside the gene matches: 15. The CDR3 is made up of 16 amino acids. CDR3 loop: CASSSYGQAGLYEQYF. The CDR3 region has the DNA TGTGCCAGCAGCTCCTACGGACAAGCGGGACTTTACGAGCAGTACTTC.

V usage is TRBV5-1 and J usage is TRBJ1-5; perhaps TRBD1 as D (5 bases). This CDR3 region has 15 residues. V shed 0 bases and J shed 11 bases, with 18 bases lying between them. CDR1 and CDR2 from the germline V gene are SGHRS and YFSETQ. The CDR3 region has the DNA TGCGCCAGCAGCTTGGGGACTCATCTCGGGGGAGCCCAGCATTTT. Its protein product is CASSLGTHLGGAQHF.

The CDR3 sequence: CASSLTGGGEKLFF. DNA of the CDR3: TGTGCCAGCAGTCTCACAGGGGGCGGTGAAAAACTGTTTTTT. The J gene is TRBJ1-4, the V gene TRBV27; TRBD1 aligns across 9 bases. Germline CDR1 reads MNHEY; CDR2 reads SMNVEV (reference sequence). The CDR3 contains 14 residues. V lost 5 bases and J lost 7; bases outside the gene matches: 5.

The chain has TRBV5-6 and TRBJ2-5; D possibly corresponds to TRBD1 (6 bases). Germline V gives CDR1 SGHDT, CDR2 YYEEEE. V was cut by 0 bases and J by 2 bases, with 17 bases left in between. This CDR3 comprises 17 residues. CDR3 amino acids: CASSLATEDRHQETQYF. As DNA, the CDR3 is TGTGCCAGCAGCTTGGCCACCGAGGACAGACATCAAGAGACCCAGTACTTC. The full variable domain, with the rest looked up from reference TRBV5-6 and TRBJ2-5, is DAGVTQSPTHLIKTRGQQVTLRCSPKSGHDTVSWYQQALGQGPQFIFQYYEEEERQRGNFPDRFSGHQFPNYSSELNVNALLLGDSALYLCASSLATEDRHQETQYFGPGTRLLVL.

The chain is built from TRBV19 and TRBJ1-5; no clear D. Germline V gives CDR1 LNHDA, CDR2 SQIVND (reference sequence). V was shortened by 1 base and J by 1 base, with 11 bases between the two germline ends. The CDR3 runs to 16 residues. CDR3 in amino acids: CASSIGRRASNQPQHF. The CDR3, as DNA: TGTGCCAGTAGTATAGGTCGACGGGCGAGCAATCAGCCCCAGCATTTT.